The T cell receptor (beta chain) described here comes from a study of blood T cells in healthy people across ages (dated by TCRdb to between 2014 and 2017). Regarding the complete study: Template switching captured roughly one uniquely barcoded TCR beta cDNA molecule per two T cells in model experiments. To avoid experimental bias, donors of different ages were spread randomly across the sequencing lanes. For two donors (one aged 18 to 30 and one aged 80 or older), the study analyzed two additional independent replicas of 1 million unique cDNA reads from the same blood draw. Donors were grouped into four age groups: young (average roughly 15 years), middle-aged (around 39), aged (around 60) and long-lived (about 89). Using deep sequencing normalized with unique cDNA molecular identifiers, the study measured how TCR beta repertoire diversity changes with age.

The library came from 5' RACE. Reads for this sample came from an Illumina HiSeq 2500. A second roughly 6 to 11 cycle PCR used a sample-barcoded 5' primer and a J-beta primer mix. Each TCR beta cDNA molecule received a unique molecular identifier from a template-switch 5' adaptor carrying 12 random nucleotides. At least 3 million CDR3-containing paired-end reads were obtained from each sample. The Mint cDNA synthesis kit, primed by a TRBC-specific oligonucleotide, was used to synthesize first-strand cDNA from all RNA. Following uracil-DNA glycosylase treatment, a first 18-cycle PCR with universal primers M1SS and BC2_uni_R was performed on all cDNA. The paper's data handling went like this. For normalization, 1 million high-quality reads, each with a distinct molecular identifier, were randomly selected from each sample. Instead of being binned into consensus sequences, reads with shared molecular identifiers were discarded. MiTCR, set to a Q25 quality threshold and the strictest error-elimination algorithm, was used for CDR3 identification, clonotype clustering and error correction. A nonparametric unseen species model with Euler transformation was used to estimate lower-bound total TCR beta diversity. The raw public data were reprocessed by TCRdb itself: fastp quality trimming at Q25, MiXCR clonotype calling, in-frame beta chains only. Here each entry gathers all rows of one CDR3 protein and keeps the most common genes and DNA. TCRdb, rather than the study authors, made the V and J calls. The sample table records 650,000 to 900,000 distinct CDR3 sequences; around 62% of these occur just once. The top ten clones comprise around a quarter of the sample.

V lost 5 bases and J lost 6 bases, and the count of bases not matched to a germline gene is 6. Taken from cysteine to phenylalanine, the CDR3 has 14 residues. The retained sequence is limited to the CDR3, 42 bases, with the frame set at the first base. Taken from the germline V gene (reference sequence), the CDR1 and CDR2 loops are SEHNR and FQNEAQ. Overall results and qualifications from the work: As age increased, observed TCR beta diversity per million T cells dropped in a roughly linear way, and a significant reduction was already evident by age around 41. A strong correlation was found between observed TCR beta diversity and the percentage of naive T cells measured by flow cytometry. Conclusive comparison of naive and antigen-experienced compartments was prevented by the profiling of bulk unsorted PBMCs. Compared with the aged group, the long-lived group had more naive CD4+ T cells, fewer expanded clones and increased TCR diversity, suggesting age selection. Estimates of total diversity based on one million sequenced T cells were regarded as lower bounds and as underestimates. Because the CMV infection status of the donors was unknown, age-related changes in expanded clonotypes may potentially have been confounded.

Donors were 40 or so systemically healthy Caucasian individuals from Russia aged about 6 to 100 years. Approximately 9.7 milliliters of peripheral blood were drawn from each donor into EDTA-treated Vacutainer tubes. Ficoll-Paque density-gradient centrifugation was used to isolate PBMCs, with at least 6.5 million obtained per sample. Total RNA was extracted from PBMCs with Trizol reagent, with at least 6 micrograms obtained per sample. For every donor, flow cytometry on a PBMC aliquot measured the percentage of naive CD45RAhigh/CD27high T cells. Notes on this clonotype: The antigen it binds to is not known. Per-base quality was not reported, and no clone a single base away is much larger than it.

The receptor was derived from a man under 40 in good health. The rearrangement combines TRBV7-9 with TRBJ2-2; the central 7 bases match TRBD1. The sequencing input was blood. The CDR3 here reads CASSGNRGPGELFF. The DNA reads TGTGCCAGCAGCGGCAACAGGGGACCCGGGGAGCTGTTTTTT.